Here is one TCR beta chain with its context. Its antigen is still unknown. These data come from a study of CD8+ T cells in alopecia areata. Across the whole study: In an open-label trial, patients got 5 to 10 mg tofacitinib twice daily.

The treatment here: oral pan-JAK inhibitor, 5-10 mg twice daily. The CDR3 loop spans 14 amino acids. CDR1 is SGDLS, CDR2 YYNGEE, per germline. V lost 0 bases, J lost 2 bases, and 6 bases lay in between. Extracted RNA was reverse transcribed into cDNA, the sequencing template. Assay used: immunoSEQ multiplex PCR; TCRdb lists only in-frame clones, some missing. The sample has 80,000 or so clones; approximately 66% are singletons. Study outcomes and limitations: Scalp sequencing captures resident alphabeta T cells of normal skin too. Mouse data revealed clearer TCR sharing than patient data did, a gap possibly tied to HLA.

Here the sequenced sample was CD8+ T cells sorted from blood, taken at week 24, from a patient treated with tofacitinib. This receptor was identified in a human donor with alopecia areata. This chain uses TRBV9 with TRBJ2-1, with unresolved D. The CDR3 DNA follows: TGTGCCAGCAGCGTAGCCACCCCCTACAATGAGCAGTTCTTC. This codes for CASSVATPYNEQFF.